The 11 T cell receptor beta chains listed next were all sequenced from one sample in a study of regulatory T cells in long-lasting Graves disease. Libraries of TCR beta came from iRepertoire HTBI primers plus Arm-PCR of CDR3 regions. One entry per CDR3 protein, called by TCRdb with MiXCR from the multiplex PCR reads. The sample holds 550,000 or so distinct CDR3 sequences, about 12% seen once. Specified time point: newly diagnosed GD, antithyroid drugs for less than 3 months. From RNA extracted from PBMCs, the TCR library was made. These data were also reused for a study on T cells in Graves' hyperthyroidism and ophthalmopathy.

Sequenced here: peripheral blood mononuclear cells (PBMCs), sampled at new diagnosis, from a patient treated with antithyroid drugs. The receptors stem from a woman in her twenties or thirties with Graves disease.

The table lists this clonotype with many counts. This sequence joins TRBV30 and TRBJ2-2; maybe TRBD1 (5 bases). The CDR3 runs 13 residues. The germline V gene has CDR1 GTSNPN and CDR2 SVGIG (reference sequence). Trimming took 3 bases from V and 3 from J, leaving 8 bases between them. DNA of the CDR3: TGTGCCTGGAGCTCGACAGACACCGGGGAGCTGTTTTTT. Protein product: CAWSSTDTGELFF. Supplemented by reference TRBV30 and TRBJ2-2, the full variable domain reads SQTIHQWPATLVQPVGSPLSLECTVEGTSNPNLYWYRQAAGRGLQLLFYSVGIGQISSEVPQNLSASRPQDRQFILSSKKLLLSDSGFYLCAWSSTDTGELFFGEGSRLTVL.

V gene TRBV19 combines with J gene TRBJ2-7, with 8 bases fitting TRBD1. J gave up 4 bases and V 5 bases, and 16 bases lay outside the gene matches. The CDR3 totals 17 residues. CDR1 is LNHDA, CDR2 SQIVND, per germline (reference sequence). For the CDR3, the DNA is TGTGCCAGTAGTGCTGCGGGCAGACAGGGGCCTTTTTACGAGCAGTACTTC. This sequence encodes CASSAAGRQGPFYEQYF.

This clonotype was counted only a few times. This chain uses TRBV19 with TRBJ1-1; D may be TRBD1 (6 bases). This CDR3 is built from 12 residues. Looked up from germline, CDR1 is LNHDA and CDR2 is SQIVND (reference sequence). Deletions cut 8 bases from V and 4 bases from J, with 11 bases between. The CDR3 is CASYTGLTEAFF. CDR3 nucleotide sequence: TGTGCCAGTTATACAGGGCTCACTGAAGCTTTCTTT.

This clonotype was seen ten or more times. The chain's CDR3 is CASSYEGTKRELFF. CDR3 nucleotide sequence: TGTGCCAGCAGTTACGAGGGGACTAAGAGGGAGCTGTTTTTT. The V call is TRBV6-5, the J call TRBJ2-2; TRBD2 aligns across 7 bases. The CDR3 has 14 amino acids. V dropped 2 bases and J dropped 9; count of bases not matched to a gene: 6. Germline values: CDR1 MNHEY, CDR2 SVGAGI.

This clonotype occurred a few times. This sequence may be a read error, since a much larger clone differs from it by one base. This is likely a read error, given that the CDR3 carries no conserved phenylalanine or tryptophan at its end. The J gene is TRBJ2-7, the V gene TRBV28; TRBD1 matches 7 bases. CDR1 and CDR2 (germline): MDHEN, SYDVKM. J was trimmed by 2 bases and V by 6 bases; bases with no gene match: 7. CDR3 length: 14 amino acids. CDR3 DNA: TGTGCCAGCAGACCAGACAGGGTGGCCTACGAGCAGTACCTC. This codes for CASRPDRVAYEQYL.

This clonotype was picked up many times. The chain combines TRBV30 with TRBJ1-4; TRBD1 might be the D (5 bases). This CDR3 contains 15 residues. Germline V gene sequence: CDR1 GTSNPN, CDR2 SVGIG (reference sequence). The V gene lost 2 bases and the J gene lost 6 bases, with 16 bases spanning the gap. This CDR3 is CAWSMGRVIDEKLFF. In DNA form, the CDR3 reads TGTGCCTGGAGTATGGGCAGGGTCATCGATGAAAAACTGTTTTTT. Supplemented by reference TRBV30 and TRBJ1-4, the full variable domain reads SQTIHQWPATLVQPVGSPLSLECTVEGTSNPNLYWYRQAAGRGLQLLFYSVGIGQISSEVPQNLSASRPQDRQFILSSKKLLLSDSGFYLCAWSMGRVIDEKLFFGSGTQLSVL.

To note about this clonotype: Being one base from a much bigger clone, this may be a read error. This rearrangement joins TRBV19 to TRBJ1-6; D unclear. The CDR3 sequence is 15 residues long. V was cut by 6 bases and J by 7 bases, with 16 bases left in between. Germline V gene sequence: CDR1 LNHDA, CDR2 SQIVND (reference sequence). The CDR3 DNA reads as TGTGCCAGTAGCCCAACCGGGATAGTCAATTCACCCCTCCACTTT. Amino acid sequence: CASSPTGIVNSPLHF.

There are many counts of this clonotype. This chain joins TRBV20-1 and TRBJ1-1; 10 bases align to TRBD1. CDR1 and CDR2 from the germline V gene are DFQATT and SNEGSKA (reference sequence). Trimming took 3 bases from V and 0 from J; bases not matched to a gene: 10. The CDR3 length is 17 residues. The CDR3 coding sequence is TGCAGTGCTAGCCTAGGACAGGGGGTTCTCATGAACACTGAAGCTTTCTTT. This sequence encodes CSASLGQGVLMNTEAFF.

This clonotype showed up many times. The V gene is TRBV6-1, the J gene TRBJ2-6; 10 nucleotides align to TRBD1. Per the germline V gene, CDR1 is MNHNS and CDR2 is SASEGT. Trimming removed 6 bases from V and 2 bases from J; junction bases left unmatched: 10. CDR3 size: 18 residues. The CDR3 coding sequence is TGTGCCAGCAGAACGCCGACAGGGGGCCTGACTGGGGCCAACGTCCTGACTTTC. Amino acids: CASRTPTGGLTGANVLTF.

The table lists this clonotype with many counts. The genes are TRBV11-3 and TRBJ2-7; 8 bases map to TRBD1. The junction had 7 bases not matched to a gene; V was cut back by 4 bases and J by 2 bases. CDR3 length: 15 amino acids. Germline V CDR1 and CDR2: SGHNT, YENEEA. CDR3 in amino acids: CASSYPDRGPYEQYF. DNA of the CDR3: TGTGCCAGCAGCTATCCCGACAGGGGTCCCTACGAGCAGTACTTC. Together with reference TRBV11-3 and TRBJ2-7, the CDR3 gives the full variable domain: EAGVVQSPRYKIIEKKQPVAFWCNPISGHNTLYWYLQNLGQGPELLIRYENEEAVDDSQLPKDRFSAERLKGVDSTLKIQPAELGDSAVYLCASSYPDRGPYEQYFGPGTRLTVT.

This clonotype was seen at least ten times. The chain is built from TRBV7-2 and TRBJ1-3; weak D call: TRBD1 (5 bases). V was shortened by 1 base and J by 4 bases, with 14 bases between the two germline ends. The CDR3 length is 16 residues. The germline V gene has CDR1 SGHTA and CDR2 FQGNSA. This CDR3 reads CASSLVGPGSGNTIYF. The CDR3 DNA sequence: TGTGCCAGCAGCTTAGTGGGTCCAGGGTCGGGAAACACCATATATTTT.